The next 21 T cell receptor beta chains were all read from a single sample in a study of T cell repertoires in cytomegalovirus infection. These receptors' targets are unknown. TCRdb independently ran MiXCR on the reads; one entry per CDR3 protein. The profile shows 86,000 or so distinct CDR3 sequences, roughly a quarter of them singletons. The material sequenced was CD8+ T cells from cultured PBMCs, taken from culture after CMV antigen stimulation. The receptors derive from a human donor in good health (CMV status not recorded). Some clones in this sample may be carry-over from other donors' samples.

The table lists this clonotype with many counts. The chain has TRBV29-1 and TRBJ2-7; TRBD1 matches 7 bases. The CDR3 is made up of 12 amino acids. V was clipped by 4 bases and J by 3 bases; unmatched bases: 3. Germline CDR1 reads SQVTM; CDR2 reads ANQGSEA. The CDR3 bases are TGCAGCGTTGCCGGGACAGTCTACGAGCAGTACTTC. It is translated as CSVAGTVYEQYF.

This clonotype was counted many times. The chain has TRBV7-2 and TRBJ2-2, with TRBD2 matching over 10 bases. CDR3 length: 15 residues. Losses at the gene ends were 6 bases for V and 5 bases for J; bases not matched to a gene: 6. Germline values: CDR1 SGHTA, CDR2 FQGNSA. CDR3 residues: CASRLASGSTGELFF. The CDR3 DNA reads as TGTGCCAGCAGACTAGCTAGCGGGAGTACCGGGGAGCTGTTTTTT. Looking up the rest from reference TRBV7-2 and TRBJ2-2 gives the full variable domain: GAGVSQSPSNKVTEKGKDVELRCDPISGHTALYWYRQSLGQGLEFLIYFQGNSAPDKSGLPSDRFSAERTGGSVSTLTIQRTQQEDSAVYLCASRLASGSTGELFFGEGSRLTVL.

The genes are TRBV11-2 and TRBJ2-3, with unresolved D. This CDR3 has 13 residues. Germline values: CDR1 SGHAT, CDR2 FQNNGV. The ends were cut back, 3 bases at V and 2 bases at J, with 6 bases in the middle. In DNA form, the CDR3 reads TGTGCCAGCAGCTTGTTCATCACAGATACGCAGTATTTT. Amino acid sequence: CASSLFITDTQYF. Filled out from reference TRBV11-2 and TRBJ2-3, the complete variable domain reads EAGVAQSPRYKIIEKRQSVAFWCNPISGHATLYWYQQILGQGPKLLIQFQNNGVVDDSQLPKDRFSAERLKGVDSTLKIQPAKLEDSAVYLCASSLFITDTQYFGPGTRLTVL.

This chain links TRBV28 with TRBJ1-4; TRBD1 is a possible D gene (5 bases). This CDR3 has 14 amino acids. V was cut by 6 bases and J by 7 bases, with 15 bases left in between. Germline CDR1 and CDR2: MDHEN and SYDVKM. The CDR3 is CASRSGGSTEKLFF. CDR3 DNA: TGTGCCAGCAGGAGCGGGGGAAGCACTGAAAAACTGTTTTTT. Full variable domain (remainder filled in from reference TRBV28 and TRBJ1-4): DVKVTQSSRYLVKRTGEKVFLECVQDMDHENMFWYRQDPGLGLRLIYFSYDVKMKEKGDIPEGYSVSREKKERFSLILESASTNQTSMYLCASRSGGSTEKLFFGSGTQLSVL.

Many counts were recorded for this clonotype. The chain links TRBV7-3 to TRBJ1-6, with D possibly matching TRBD1 (5 bases). Germline V CDR1 and CDR2: SGHTA, FQGTGA. The length of the CDR3 is 21 residues. V lost 5 bases and J 9 bases, leaving 35 bases between the germline ends. This CDR3 reads CASSPFALSGKGLPSTSPLHF. In nucleotides, the CDR3 is TGTGCCAGCAGCCCCTTCGCACTATCCGGCAAGGGGCTGCCATCAACTTCACCCCTCCACTTT.

The chain joins TRBV19 to TRBJ1-5; possibly TRBD1 for D (5 bases). The germline V gene encodes CDR1 LNHDA and CDR2 SQIVND (reference sequence). CDR3 size: 17 residues. V was trimmed by 1 base and J by 1 base, leaving 14 bases between them. Here the CDR3 DNA reads TGTGCCAGTAGTATAGGTAGGGCCCGGGGGAGCAATCAGCCCCAGCATTTT. It specifies CASSIGRARGSNQPQHF.

V is TRBV27 and J is TRBJ1-5; no clear D gene. The CDR3 totals 13 residues. Germline V gives CDR1 MNHEY, CDR2 SMNVEV (reference sequence). Between the trimmed V and J ends, which lost 4 bases and 6 bases, there was a span of 10 bases. The CDR3 DNA is TGTGCCAGCAGTTCCGGCGGCTTTCAGCCCCAGCATTTT. Amino acids: CASSSGGFQPQHF.

The gene calls are TRBV7-6 and TRBJ2-5, with 7 bases that match TRBD2. The CDR3 sequence is 15 residues long. The germline gives CDR1 SGHVS, CDR2 FNYEAQ. The junction had 9 bases not matched to a gene; V was cut back by 3 bases and J by 5 bases. The CDR3 DNA sequence: TGTGCCAGCAGCTTGGCGGCGGGAGCGATGGAGACCCAGTACTTC. Translating gives CASSLAAGAMETQYF. Variable domain in full (rest from reference TRBV7-6 and TRBJ2-5): GAGVSQSPRYKVTKRGQDVALRCDPISGHVSLYWYRQALGQGPEFLTYFNYEAQQDKSGLPNDRFSAERPEGSISTLTIQRTEQRDSAMYRCASSLAAGAMETQYFGPGTRLLVL.

This clonotype was recorded many times. The chain is built from TRBV12-3 or TRBV12-4 and TRBJ2-1, with a tentative D call TRBD1 (6 bases). This CDR3 has 15 amino acids. Trimming took off 7 bases at V and 3 bases at J, with 16 bases between the two ends. The CDR3 region is CASTPTGNSYNEQFF. The CDR3 bases are TGTGCCAGCACCCCTACAGGGAACAGCTACAATGAGCAGTTCTTC.

This clonotype appeared a few times. The rearrangement joins TRBV6-2 or TRBV6-3 to TRBJ2-5; D is perhaps TRBD1 (6 bases). CDR1 is MNHEY and CDR2 is SVGEGT in the germline V gene. This CDR3 is built from 14 residues. Trimming took off 5 bases at V and 0 bases at J, with 10 bases between the two ends. This chain's CDR3 is CASSQTGNQETQYF. CDR3 nucleotide sequence: TGTGCCAGCAGTCAGACAGGAAACCAAGAGACCCAGTACTTC.

Comment on this clonotype: This may be a read error: a much more frequent sequence differs by one nucleotide. The rearrangement joins TRBV19 to TRBJ1-5; tentative D call: TRBD1 (6 bases). Germline lookup yields CDR1 LNHDA and CDR2 SQIVND (reference sequence). This CDR3 contains 18 residues. CDR3 loop: CASSIGWTATYGNQSQHF. CDR3 coding DNA: TGTGCCAGTAGTATAGGATGGACAGCAACTTATGGCAATCAGTCCCAGCATTTT.

This clonotype was recorded a few times. The chain uses TRBV30 and TRBJ1-6; the D is unclear. The length of the CDR3 is 13 residues. The V and J ends lost 3 bases and 8 bases respectively, with 11 bases between them. Germline CDR1 GTSNPN, CDR2 SVGIG (reference sequence). The CDR3 nucleotides are TGTGCCTGGAGCGCGATGGGAGATTCACCCCTCCACTTT. Its protein product is CAWSAMGDSPLHF. Using reference TRBV30 and TRBJ1-6 for the parts outside the CDR3, the full variable domain is SQTIHQWPATLVQPVGSPLSLECTVEGTSNPNLYWYRQAAGRGLQLLFYSVGIGQISSEVPQNLSASRPQDRQFILSSKKLLLSDSGFYLCAWSAMGDSPLHFGNGTRLTVT.

The sample holds a few counts of this clonotype. The chain has TRBV13 and TRBJ1-5; weak D call: TRBD1 (6 bases). The CDR3 is 15 residues long. Germline assignment: CDR1 PRHDT and CDR2 FYEKMQ (reference sequence). Trimming stripped 0 bases from V and 6 bases from J, with 12 bases between. In nucleotides, the CDR3 is TGTGCCAGCAGCTTAGGCGTGGGGGCCGGTCAGCCCCAGCATTTT. The encoded protein is CASSLGVGAGQPQHF.

This clonotype was observed at least ten times. V is TRBV4-1 and J is TRBJ2-4; D is perhaps TRBD2 (6 bases). V was cut by 4 bases and J by 8 bases, with 18 bases left in between. The CDR3 has 15 amino acids. Germline lookup yields CDR1 MGHRA and CDR2 YSYEKL. CDR3 DNA sequence: TGCGCCAGCAGCCCCCGGGACCGGGGGATGGACATTCAGTACTTC. Protein sequence: CASSPRDRGMDIQYF.

This clonotype has a handful of counts. V and J are TRBV27 and TRBJ2-6; perhaps TRBD2 as D (5 bases). The germline gives CDR1 MNHEY, CDR2 SMNVEV (reference sequence). Trimming pared 4 bases from V and 3 bases from J, leaving 7 bases between. This CDR3 is built from 14 residues. CDR3 protein: CASSSRVGANVLTF. CDR3 DNA: TGTGCCAGCAGTTCGAGGGTTGGGGCCAACGTCCTGACTTTC.

The J gene is TRBJ2-2, the V gene TRBV28; the D call may be TRBD1 or TRBD2 (5 bases each). Germline CDR1 reads MDHEN; CDR2 reads SYDVKM. Between the trimmed V and J ends, which lost 5 bases and 0 bases, there was a span of 16 bases. CDR3 length: 17 amino acids. The DNA of the CDR3 is TGTGCCAGCAGTCCAGGGACGGGGTACTCGAACACCGGGGAGCTGTTTTTT. Translating gives CASSPGTGYSNTGELFF.

This clonotype was seen only a few times. This chain uses TRBV6-2 or TRBV6-3 with TRBJ2-1; D not certain. Germline V gene data show CDR1 as MNHEY and CDR2 as SVGEGT. V shed 7 bases and J shed 4 bases, with 11 bases lying between them. The CDR3 is made up of 13 amino acids. The DNA of the CDR3 is TGTGCCAGCACCGTAACAGAATACAATGAGCAGTTCTTC. It is translated as CASTVTEYNEQFF.

The chain links TRBV5-1 to TRBJ1-4; 7 bases map to TRBD1. Germline V gene sequence: CDR1 SGHRS, CDR2 YFSETQ. The CDR3 length is 16 residues. V lost 2 bases, J lost 5 bases, and 9 bases stayed unmatched. The CDR3 reads CASSLTPGQLNEKLFF. CDR3 nucleotides: TGCGCCAGCAGCTTAACGCCGGGACAGCTAAATGAAAAACTGTTTTTT.

This clonotype showed up many times. J is TRBJ2-2 and V is TRBV7-2; TRBD1 is a possible D gene (6 bases). This CDR3 has 14 residues. The V gene lost 5 bases and the J gene lost 1 base, with 8 bases spanning the gap. Germline V gives CDR1 SGHTA, CDR2 FQGNSA. CDR3 nucleotide sequence: TGTGCCAGCAGCGGGACATTGAACACCGGGGAGCTGTTTTTT. It is translated as CASSGTLNTGELFF.

The CDR3 protein is CASGLVGTGVYNEQFF. In DNA form, the CDR3 reads TGTGCTAGTGGTTTGGTCGGGACAGGGGTTTACAATGAGCAGTTCTTC. The chain links TRBV12-5 to TRBJ2-1, with 10 bases matching TRBD1. The CDR3 runs to 16 residues. The V gene end was trimmed by 0 bases and the J gene end by 4 bases; junction bases not matched to a gene: 3. CDR1 is LGHNT and CDR2 is FRNRAP in the germline V gene.

The CDR3 here is CSASWREFPGELFF. The CDR3 DNA reads as TGCAGTGCTAGTTGGCGGGAGTTTCCCGGGGAGCTGTTTTTT. V usage is TRBV20-1 and J usage is TRBJ2-2; 7 nucleotides match TRBD2. The CDR3 totals 14 residues. Germline V lookup: CDR1 DFQATT, CDR2 SNEGSKA (reference sequence). The V segment lost 3 bases and the J segment 6 bases; nucleotides outside the gene matches: 7.